One and the same sample provided the 24 T cell receptor beta chains below, sequenced in a study of blood T cell repertoires in COVID-19. Generated by immunoSEQ multiplex PCR, the TCRdb table keeps only in-frame clones and is missing some. The sample contains 200,000 to 300,000 clones, 86% of which appear only once. Sequenced sample: PBMCs or T cells enriched from blood (not recorded which). Every receptor here comes from a man aged 40-55 years who had recovered from COVID-19.

The V gene is TRBV9, the J gene TRBJ2-7; tentative D call: TRBD1 (6 bases). Germline V gene sequence: CDR1 SGDLS, CDR2 YYNGEE. The CDR3 sequence is 19 residues long. V was trimmed by 4 bases and J by 2 bases, leaving 28 bases between them. As DNA, the CDR3 is TGTGCCAGCAGCCCCTTCGGCAGGGGAACCGGGTTGGGGACCTACGAGCAGTACTTC. This gives the protein CASSPFGRGTGLGTYEQYF.

The chain carries TRBV7-2 and TRBJ2-7; 9 nucleotides match TRBD1. CDR3 length: 14 amino acids. Germline-derived CDR1 and CDR2 are SGHTA and FQGNSA. Losses at the gene ends were 5 bases for V and 6 bases for J; bases not matched to a gene: 8. Here the CDR3 reads CASSNPGQGVEQYF. The CDR3 DNA follows: TGTGCCAGCAGCAACCCGGGACAGGGTGTCGAGCAGTACTTC.

This chain uses TRBV7-3 with TRBJ2-3; 9 nucleotides agree with TRBD1. Germline values: CDR1 SGHTA, CDR2 FQGTGA. The V segment lost 5 bases and the J segment 2 bases; nucleotides outside the gene matches: 17. The CDR3 consists of 19 residues. The CDR3 region is CASSPTGGDRRGYTDTQYF. The CDR3 DNA follows: TGTGCCAGCAGCCCGACAGGGGGGGACAGGAGGGGATACACAGATACGCAGTATTTT.

This chain connects TRBV6-2 or TRBV6-3 to TRBJ2-7; tentative D call: TRBD2 (5 bases). The CDR3 is made up of 14 amino acids. The germline CDR1 and CDR2 sequences are MNHEY and SVGEGT. The ends were cut back, 5 bases at V and 0 bases at J, with 11 bases in the middle. CDR3: CASSNSESSYEQYF. As DNA, the CDR3 is TGTGCCAGCAGTAATAGCGAAAGCTCCTACGAGCAGTACTTC.

This clone was observed a handful of times. The chain combines TRBV6-2 or TRBV6-3 with TRBJ1-6, with D perhaps TRBD1 (6 bases). This CDR3 is built from 15 residues. Germline lookup yields CDR1 MNHEY and CDR2 SVGEGT. The V gene lost 2 bases and the J gene lost 6 bases, with 11 bases spanning the gap. This CDR3 reads CASSYGYRVNSPLHF. The CDR3 DNA sequence: TGTGCCAGCAGTTACGGGTACAGGGTTAATTCACCCCTCCACTTT.

The gene calls are TRBV11-2 and TRBJ1-4, with TRBD1 identical over 7 bases. In germline, CDR1 is SGHAT, CDR2 FQNNGV. This CDR3 has 15 amino acids. Losses at the gene ends were 4 bases for V and 4 bases for J; bases not matched to a gene: 6. The CDR3 DNA reads as TGTGCCAGCAGCTGGCGACAGGGCCATAATGAAAAACTGTTTTTT. The encoded protein is CASSWRQGHNEKLFF.

The chain couples TRBV9 to TRBJ2-5; a possible D gene is TRBD1 (6 bases). Germline assignment: CDR1 SGDLS and CDR2 YYNGEE. Trimming shortened V by 6 bases and J by 5 bases, and 23 bases separated the two germline ends. This CDR3 region has 16 residues. The CDR3 loop is CASTLGSGAQGETQYF. CDR3 nucleotides: TGTGCCAGCACCCTGGGATCAGGGGCGCAAGGGGAGACCCAGTACTTC.

The rearrangement links TRBV4-2 to TRBJ2-5; possibly TRBD1 for D (5 bases). This CDR3 contains 15 residues. The ends were cut back, 4 bases at V and 2 bases at J, with 14 bases in the middle. Germline V gives CDR1 LGHNA, CDR2 YNFKEQ. The CDR3 DNA is TGTGCCAGCAGCCCCCAAAAAGGGGCGCAAGAGACCCAGTACTTC. Translation: CASSPQKGAQETQYF.

Ten or more counts support this clone. The J gene is TRBJ2-1, the V gene TRBV27, with D hard to call. The ends were cut back, 6 bases at V and 4 bases at J, with 10 bases in the middle. The CDR3 is 13 amino acids. The germline V gene encodes CDR1 MNHEY and CDR2 SMNVEV (reference sequence). The CDR3 reads CASSPNWYNEQFF. In DNA form, the CDR3 reads TGTGCCAGCAGCCCAAACTGGTACAATGAGCAGTTCTTC.

A few counts support this clone. The J gene is TRBJ2-7, the V gene TRBV27; TRBD2 agrees at 10 bases. The V gene's germline CDR1 is MNHEY and CDR2 SMNVEV (reference sequence). V was pared by 8 bases and J by 2 bases, with 3 bases of the junction left unmatched. This CDR3 spans 13 amino acids. The CDR3 DNA follows: TGTGCCAGCCAAGCGGGAGGGACCTACGAGCAGTACTTC. It encodes CASQAGGTYEQYF.

J is TRBJ1-5 and V is TRBV28; D is perhaps TRBD1 (6 bases). Germline loops: CDR1 MDHEN, CDR2 SYDVKM. The V end was cut by 3 bases, the J end by 7 bases, with 10 bases between. The CDR3 is 13 amino acids. Written as DNA, the CDR3 is TGTGCCAGCAGTTTCTTAGGGGGACAGCCCCAGCATTTT. Its protein product is CASSFLGGQPQHF.

V gene TRBV7-2 combines with J gene TRBJ1-2; 9 bases agree with TRBD1. J lost 4 bases, V lost 5 bases, and 8 bases had no gene match. Per the germline V gene, CDR1 is SGHTA and CDR2 is FQGNSA. CDR3 length equals 15 residues. CDR3 amino acids: CASSLGQGTGYGYTF. As DNA, the CDR3 is TGTGCCAGCAGCCTGGGACAGGGTACCGGCTATGGCTACACCTTC.

CDR3 sequence (DNA): TGTGCCAGCAGTTACAGTCGGTACGAGCAGTACTTC. Translated, it gives CASSYSRYEQYF. The chain recombines TRBV6-6 with TRBJ2-7; unclear D gene. This CDR3 spans 12 amino acids. In germline, CDR1 is MNHNY, CDR2 SVGAGI (reference sequence). V was clipped by 2 bases and J by 4 bases, with 6 bases between them.

V and J are TRBV23-1 and TRBJ1-5; TRBD1 matches at 7 bases. TRBV23-1 is noted as an ORF with a role that remains uncertain. This CDR3 has 18 amino acids. V lost 4 bases to trimming and J lost 0 bases; unmatched junction nucleotides: 12. The CDR3, as DNA: TGCGCCAGCAGTCGGTCAGGGGGAGCCCCTTCTAGCAATCAGCCCCAGCATTTT. Its translation is CASSRSGGAPSSNQPQHF.

The chain is built from TRBV30 and TRBJ1-1, with D perhaps TRBD1 (6 bases). Trimming cost V 1 base and J 3 bases, with 9 bases left between them. The CDR3 has 13 residues. The germline V gene has CDR1 GTSNPN and CDR2 SVGIG (reference sequence). CDR3 region: CAWSGGGYTEAFF. Written as DNA, the CDR3 is TGTGCCTGGAGTGGGGGGGGCTACACTGAAGCTTTCTTT.

The J gene is TRBJ1-4, the V gene TRBV6-2 or TRBV6-3; 8 bases are shared with TRBD1. This CDR3 has 18 residues. Germline values: CDR1 MNHEY, CDR2 SVGEGT. V lost 1 base to trimming and J lost 0 bases; unmatched junction nucleotides: 7. This CDR3 reads CASSYFGTGQATNEKLFF. CDR3 DNA: TGTGCCAGCAGTTACTTCGGGACAGGACAGGCAACTAATGAAAAACTGTTTTTT.

The rearrangement links TRBV19 to TRBJ2-5, with D possibly TRBD2 on 5 matching bases. CDR3 size: 17 residues. Per germline, CDR1 LNHDA and CDR2 SQIVND (reference sequence). Trimming pared 7 bases from V and 5 bases from J, leaving 26 bases between. In DNA, the CDR3 is TGTGCCAGTACCCCAAGGGCGGGCCAGGAGGCCGGGGAGACCCAGTACTTC. Its protein is CASTPRAGQEAGETQYF.

The V call is TRBV27, the J call TRBJ2-7; D is undetermined. The V end was cut by 5 bases, the J end by 4 bases, with 15 bases between. This CDR3 is 14 amino acids long. Germline lookup yields CDR1 MNHEY and CDR2 SMNVEV (reference sequence). The CDR3 coding sequence is TGTGCCAGCAGTCCGGGTCTCGGATATTACGAGCAGTACTTC. It encodes CASSPGLGYYEQYF.

The chain uses TRBV30 and TRBJ1-2; 8 positions agree with TRBD1. The CDR3 contains 14 residues. J lost 6 bases, V lost 5 bases, and 11 bases had no gene match. The germline CDR1 and CDR2 sequences are GTSNPN and SVGIG (reference sequence). The CDR3 sequence: CAWGRTGLENGYTF. CDR3 bases: TGTGCCTGGGGGAGGACAGGGCTGGAGAATGGCTACACCTTC.

This clone was observed a few times. The chain has TRBV12-3 or TRBV12-4 and TRBJ1-2; the match to TRBD1 covers 8 bases. There are 13 residues in the CDR3. The ends lost 4 bases at V and 4 bases at J; junction bases unmatched: 2. CDR3 sequence: CASSWTGPYGYTF. DNA of the CDR3: TGTGCCAGCAGTTGGACAGGGCCCTATGGCTACACCTTC.

CDR3 coding DNA: TGTGCCAGCTCAAGTGCCGGGACTAGCGGGGGGGCCGAAACTACGCAGTATTTT. Its protein is CASSSAGTSGGAETTQYF. V usage is TRBV18 and J usage is TRBJ2-3; 16 bases map to TRBD2. Germline V CDR1 and CDR2: KGHSH, LQKENI. V dropped 5 bases and J dropped 8; count of bases not matched to a gene: 13. This CDR3 region has 18 residues.

The CDR3 reads CASSPLAGGSGANVLTF. The CDR3 DNA follows: TGTGCCAGTAGTCCACTAGCGGGGGGCTCTGGGGCCAACGTCCTGACTTTC. This rearrangement joins TRBV19 to TRBJ2-6, with 12 positions matching TRBD2. Germline values: CDR1 LNHDA, CDR2 SQIVND (reference sequence). There are 17 residues in the CDR3. V shed 5 bases, J shed 0 bases, and the junction held 2 bases outside the gene matches. Based on the CDR3 plus reference TRBV19 and TRBJ2-6, the full variable domain is DGGITQSPKYLFRKEGQNVTLSCEQNLNHDAMYWYRQDPGQGLRLIYYSQIVNDFQKGDIAEGYSVSREKKESFPLTVTSAQKNPTAFYLCASSPLAGGSGANVLTFGAGSRLTVL.

This chain uses TRBV3-1 (or the pseudogene TRBV3-2) with TRBJ1-3, with D unclear. V lost 4 bases and J lost 0, with 16 bases in between. Germline values: CDR1 LGHDT, CDR2 YNNKEL (reference sequence). This CDR3 has 17 amino acids. CDR3 coding DNA: TGTGCCAGCAGCCGTAGTGACTTAGGCGCCTCTGGAAACACCATATATTTT. It codes for CASSRSDLGASGNTIYF.

There are a few counts of this clone. This sequence joins TRBV27 and TRBJ1-4; D is ambiguous. CDR3 size: 14 residues. The ends were cut back, 5 bases at V and 6 bases at J, with 13 bases in the middle. Germline V gene lookup returns CDR1 MNHEY and CDR2 SMNVEV (reference sequence). CDR3 region: CASSLTERDEKLFF. The CDR3 nucleotides are TGTGCCAGCAGTCTTACCGAACGGGATGAAAAACTGTTTTTT.